The next 21 T cell receptor beta chains were all read from a single sample in a study of blood T cell repertoires in COVID-19. TCRdb's table, derived via immunoSEQ multiplex PCR, lists solely in-frame clones and lacks some. In the table there are about 210,000 clones, 80% of which are singletons. Source material: PBMCs or T cells enriched from blood (not recorded which). Every receptor here comes from a man younger than 45 with acute COVID-19.

J is TRBJ1-1 and V is TRBV7-3, with D possibly being TRBD1 (5 bases). The germline V gene encodes CDR1 SGHTA and CDR2 FQGTGA. V lost 2 bases, J lost 1 base, and 5 bases lay in between. The CDR3 is 13 amino acids. The CDR3 here is CASSLGANTEAFF. DNA for the CDR3: TGTGCCAGCAGCTTAGGGGCGAACACTGAAGCTTTCTTT.

This clone was counted between two and nine times. This sequence joins TRBV18 and TRBJ1-2, with D hard to call. The CDR3 extends over 14 amino acids. V was trimmed by 2 bases and J by 9 bases, leaving 16 bases between them. Looked up from germline, CDR1 is KGHSH and CDR2 is LQKENI. This CDR3 reads CASSPKADPMSYTF. The CDR3 DNA reads as TGTGCCAGCTCACCAAAAGCGGACCCTATGAGCTACACCTTC.

This clone appeared a few times. The rearrangement links TRBV5-5 to TRBJ1-5, with TRBD1 matching over 9 bases. This CDR3 has 16 amino acids. Germline CDR1 is SGHKS and CDR2 is YYEKEE (reference sequence). V lost 5 bases and J lost 6; bases outside the gene matches: 12. The CDR3 DNA is TGTGCCAGCAGTTTCTCCTCCGGGACAGGGCTTCAGCCCCAGCATTTT. This gives the protein CASSFSSGTGLQPQHF.

This chain uses TRBV6-1 with TRBJ1-2, with D unresolved. V dropped 0 bases and J dropped 8 bases, with 13 bases sitting between them. Per the germline V gene, CDR1 is MNHNS and CDR2 is SASEGT. The CDR3 covers 14 residues. The CDR3 nucleotides are TGTGCCAGCAGTGAAGCCGGCTCTGTGGAGGGCTACACCTTC. It is translated as CASSEAGSVEGYTF.

The genes are TRBV28 and TRBJ2-1, with unresolved D. The length of the CDR3 is 14 residues. Looked up from germline, CDR1 is MDHEN and CDR2 is SYDVKM. Trimming removed 3 bases at V and 2 bases at J, with 8 bases between. CDR3 nucleotide sequence: TGTGCCAGCAGTTTCCACAGAACCTACAATGAGCAGTTCTTC. Its protein is CASSFHRTYNEQFF.

The chain couples TRBV2 to TRBJ2-7; 8 positions match TRBD1. The ends lost 6 bases at V and 2 bases at J; junction bases unmatched: 9. CDR1 SNHLY and CDR2 FYNNEI come from the germline V gene. The CDR3 has 15 amino acids. The chain's CDR3 is CASSGQGQMTYEQYF. In nucleotides, the CDR3 is TGTGCCAGCAGCGGACAGGGACAGATGACCTACGAGCAGTACTTC. Filled out from reference TRBV2 and TRBJ2-7, the complete variable domain reads EPEVTQTPSHQVTQMGQEVILRCVPISNHLYFYWYRQILGQKVEFLVSFYNNEISEKSEIFDDQFSVERPDGSNFTLKIRSTKLEDSAMYFCASSGQGQMTYEQYFGPGTRLTVT.

The chain joins TRBV28 to TRBJ1-6; 9 bases match TRBD1. CDR3 size: 16 residues. CDR1 and CDR2 from the germline V gene are MDHEN and SYDVKM. J lost 7 bases, V lost 6 bases, and 10 bases had no gene match. The CDR3 DNA reads as TGTGCCAGCAGCCAGAACAGGGGGCCGAGAAATTCACCCCTCCACTTT. This codes for CASSQNRGPRNSPLHF.

This chain connects TRBV5-1 to TRBJ1-2; 8 bases line up with TRBD1. J lost 4 bases, V lost 4 bases, and 6 bases had no gene match. Germline V gene data show CDR1 as SGHRS and CDR2 as YFSETQ. The CDR3 is made up of 14 amino acids. CDR3 bases: TGCGCCAGCAGCCTGGACAGGGAGGGCTATGGCTACACCTTC. The encoded protein is CASSLDREGYGYTF.

The sample holds a few counts of this clone. This chain connects TRBV5-6 to TRBJ1-6, with a tentative D call TRBD1 (5 bases). The V gene lost 5 bases and the J gene lost 9 bases, with 12 bases spanning the gap. This CDR3 comprises 13 residues. Germline CDR1 is SGHDT and CDR2 is YYEEEE. CDR3 residues: CASSSYRISPLHF. The CDR3 coding sequence is TGTGCCAGCAGTTCATACAGGATTTCACCCCTCCACTTT.

The chain employs TRBV20-1 and TRBJ2-1, with D possibly matching TRBD2 (5 bases). The CDR3 runs to 11 residues. Trimming took 1 base from V and 9 from J, leaving 7 bases between them. The germline gives CDR1 DFQATT, CDR2 SNEGSKA (reference sequence). CDR3 DNA sequence: TGCAGTGCTAGAGTAGCGACTGAGCAGTTCTTC. It translates to CSARVATEQFF.

This clone was recorded only once. The CDR3 nucleotides are TGTGCCAGCAGACAGGGGGCGGACGGGGGGACCGGGGAGCTGTTTTTT. Its protein is CASRQGADGGTGELFF. V and J are TRBV5-4 and TRBJ2-2, with 9 bases that match TRBD1. Germline CDR1 is SGHNT and CDR2 is YYREEE (reference sequence). The V and J ends lost 5 bases and 5 bases, in that order; junction bases with no gene match: 10. The CDR3 totals 16 residues.

The V and J genes are TRBV12-3 or TRBV12-4 and TRBJ1-3; D possibly corresponds to TRBD1 (5 bases). This CDR3 region has 11 residues. Trimming pared 11 bases from V and 3 bases from J, leaving 8 bases between. CDR3 in amino acids: CAGQVGNTIYF. In DNA form, the CDR3 reads TGTGCCGGACAAGTTGGAAACACCATATATTTT.

The chain carries TRBV9 and TRBJ2-2; 7 nucleotides line up with TRBD1. Germline-derived CDR1 and CDR2 are SGDLS and YYNGEE. This CDR3 is built from 17 residues. V trimming: 1 base; J trimming: 1 base; junction bases outside the gene matches: 7. In nucleotides, the CDR3 is TGTGCCAGCAGCGTACCTAAGACAGGGCTGAACACCGGGGAGCTGTTTTTT. Translation gives CASSVPKTGLNTGELFF.

The chain joins TRBV5-4 to TRBJ2-3, with TRBD1 as a possible D gene (6 bases). Germline-derived CDR1 and CDR2 are SGHNT and YYREEE (reference sequence). V was shortened by 0 bases and J by 2 bases, with 22 bases between the two germline ends. The CDR3 contains 19 residues. The CDR3 region is CASSLEWGNREGVTDTQYF. The CDR3 DNA reads TGTGCCAGCAGCTTGGAGTGGGGCAACAGGGAAGGGGTCACAGATACGCAGTATTTT.

CDR3 bases: TGTGCCAGCAGCTATGGACAGGCCGGAAACACCATATATTTT. It encodes CASSYGQAGNTIYF. The chain joins TRBV11-1 to TRBJ1-3, with TRBD1 identical over 7 bases. V shed 4 bases and J 4 bases; nucleotides not matched to a gene: 4. Per germline, CDR1 SGHAT and CDR2 FQDESV (reference sequence). This CDR3 contains 14 residues.

The rearrangement joins TRBV12-5 to TRBJ2-3; 12 nucleotides line up with TRBD2. The length of the CDR3 is 18 residues. Trimming took 2 bases from V and 4 from J; bases not matched to a gene: 10. Per germline, CDR1 LGHNT and CDR2 FRNRAP. CDR3 DNA sequence: TGTGCTAGTGGTTTGACGCTGCTAGCGGGGGGGTTGGCAGATACGCAGTATTTT. This sequence encodes CASGLTLLAGGLADTQYF.

This chain joins TRBV28 and TRBJ2-3, with a possible D match to TRBD1 (5 bases). The germline gives CDR1 MDHEN, CDR2 SYDVKM. The CDR3 has 15 amino acids. Trimming removed 3 bases from V and 0 bases from J, with 10 bases in between. As DNA, the CDR3 is TGTGCCAGCAGTTTGTCGGACACAAGCACAGATACGCAGTATTTT. Protein sequence: CASSLSDTSTDTQYF.

The chain couples TRBV5-6 to TRBJ1-4, with 7 nucleotides matching TRBD1. Germline V gene sequence: CDR1 SGHDT, CDR2 YYEEEE. Trimming took 1 base from V and 3 from J; bases not matched to a gene: 3. CDR3 length equals 15 residues. This chain's CDR3 is CASSLRGTANEKLFF. The CDR3 DNA reads TGTGCCAGCAGCTTGAGGGGGACAGCTAATGAAAAACTGTTTTTT.

The chain employs TRBV6-5 and TRBJ2-7; the match to TRBD1 covers 8 bases. V lost 6 bases, J lost 6 bases, and 4 bases stayed unmatched. The CDR3 spans 12 residues. Germline V gives CDR1 MNHEY, CDR2 SVGAGI. This CDR3 is CASRGDRREQYF. DNA of the CDR3: TGTGCCAGCAGGGGGGACAGGCGCGAGCAGTACTTC.

In this sample, this clone turned up a few times. The J gene is TRBJ2-7, the V gene TRBV24-1, with TRBD2 matching over 8 bases. The CDR3 extends over 12 amino acids. Germline V gene lookup returns CDR1 KGHDR and CDR2 SFDVKD. The V and J ends lost 11 bases and 6 bases, in that order; junction bases with no gene match: 8. This CDR3 reads CAIASGLGEQYF. The CDR3 bases are TGTGCCATCGCTAGCGGGTTGGGCGAGCAGTACTTC.

The rearrangement links TRBV6-5 to TRBJ1-2; TRBD1 might be the D (6 bases). Germline V CDR1 and CDR2: MNHEY, SVGAGI. V was cut by 5 bases and J by 6 bases, with 16 bases left in between. This CDR3 is 14 amino acids long. Here the CDR3 reads CASSSLRQVHGYTF. In DNA form, the CDR3 reads TGTGCCAGCAGTAGTCTAAGACAGGTCCATGGCTACACCTTC.